This T cell receptor beta chain stems from a study of blood T cells in healthy people across ages. Whole-study results and caveats: It was held that diversity estimates obtained from one million T cells represented underestimates. The study could not conclusively compare naive and antigen-experienced cells, given its unsorted PBMCs.

In its sample, this clonotype was seen many times. Its target is not known. CDR3 length: 15 residues. V was pared by 3 bases and J by 0 bases, with 9 bases between. CDR1 MNHEY and CDR2 SMNVEV come from the germline V gene (reference sequence). Primers used in a second PCR of about 6 to 12 cycles were a sample-barcoded 5' primer and a J-beta primer mix. Each cDNA molecule was tagged by a template-switch adaptor that had 12 random nucleotides. MiXCR was run by TCRdb on the 5' RACE reads, yielding one entry per CDR3 protein. The data show more than 800,000 distinct CDR3 sequences, under 30% seen once. This clonotype originated in an elderly woman in good health. The sequenced sample consisted of blood. This rearrangement joins TRBV27 to TRBJ2-1; D is perhaps TRBD2 (5 bases). CDR3 sequence reads: CASSFEGPSYNEQFF. The CDR3, as DNA: TGTGCCAGCAGTTTCGAGGGCCCCTCCTACAATGAGCAGTTCTTC.